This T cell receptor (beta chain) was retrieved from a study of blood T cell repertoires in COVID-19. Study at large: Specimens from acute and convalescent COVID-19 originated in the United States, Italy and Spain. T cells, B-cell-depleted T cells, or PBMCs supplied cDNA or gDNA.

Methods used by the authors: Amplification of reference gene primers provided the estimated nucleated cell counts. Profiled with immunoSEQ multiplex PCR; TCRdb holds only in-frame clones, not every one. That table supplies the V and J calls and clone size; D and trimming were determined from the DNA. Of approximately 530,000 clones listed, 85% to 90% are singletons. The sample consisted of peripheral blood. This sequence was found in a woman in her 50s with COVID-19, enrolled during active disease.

CDR3 region: CASSLGPFRQAFF. DNA of the CDR3: TGTGCCAGCAGCCTAGGGCCCTTTCGCCAAGCTTTCTTT. The rearrangement uses TRBV7-9 and TRBJ1-1; no clear D. V lost 5 bases and J lost 9, with 16 bases in between. Per germline, CDR1 SEHNR and CDR2 FQNEAQ (reference sequence). The CDR3 has 13 amino acids. Full variable domain (missing parts from reference TRBV7-9 and TRBJ1-1): DTGVSQNPRHKITKRGQNVTFRCDPISEHNRLYWYRQTLGQGPEFLTYFQNEAQLEKSRLLSDRFSAERPKGSFSTLEIQRTEQGDSAMYLCASSLGPFRQAFFGQGTRLTVV.